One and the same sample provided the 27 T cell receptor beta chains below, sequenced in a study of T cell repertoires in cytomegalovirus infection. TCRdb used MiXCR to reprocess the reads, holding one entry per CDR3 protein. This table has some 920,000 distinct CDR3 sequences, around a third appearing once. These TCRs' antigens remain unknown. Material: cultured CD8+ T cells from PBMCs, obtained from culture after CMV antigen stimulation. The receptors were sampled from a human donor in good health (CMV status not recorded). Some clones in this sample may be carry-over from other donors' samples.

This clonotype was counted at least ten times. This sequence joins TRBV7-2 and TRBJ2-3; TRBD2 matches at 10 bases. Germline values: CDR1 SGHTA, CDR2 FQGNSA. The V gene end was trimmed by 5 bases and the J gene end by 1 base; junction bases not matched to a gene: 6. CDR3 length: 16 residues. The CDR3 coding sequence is TGTGCCAGCAGCCAAACTAGCGGGGATCGCACAGATACGCAGTATTTT. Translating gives CASSQTSGDRTDTQYF.

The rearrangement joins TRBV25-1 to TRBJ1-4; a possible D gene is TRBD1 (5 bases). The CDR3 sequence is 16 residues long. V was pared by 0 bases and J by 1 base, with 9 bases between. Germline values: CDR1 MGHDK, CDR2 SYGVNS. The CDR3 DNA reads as TGTGCCAGCAGTGAATACTTCGGGGGAACTAATGAAAAACTGTTTTTT. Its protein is CASSEYFGGTNEKLFF.

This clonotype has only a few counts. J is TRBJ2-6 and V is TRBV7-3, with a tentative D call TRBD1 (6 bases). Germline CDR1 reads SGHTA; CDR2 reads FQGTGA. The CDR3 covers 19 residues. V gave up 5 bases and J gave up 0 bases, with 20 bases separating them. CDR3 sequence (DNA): TGTGCCAGCAGCGAGAGATTGGGCTTAGGGGGCTCTGGGGCCAACGTCCTGACTTTC. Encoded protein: CASSERLGLGGSGANVLTF.

The DNA of the CDR3 is TGTGCCATCAGTGACCACTTAACAGATGAAGCTTTCTTT. Its protein is CAISDHLTDEAFF. The rearrangement joins TRBV10-3 to TRBJ1-1; D is undetermined. The CDR3 is 13 amino acids. Germline V CDR1 and CDR2: ENHRY, SYGVKD. V gave up 3 bases and J gave up 7 bases, with 12 bases separating them.

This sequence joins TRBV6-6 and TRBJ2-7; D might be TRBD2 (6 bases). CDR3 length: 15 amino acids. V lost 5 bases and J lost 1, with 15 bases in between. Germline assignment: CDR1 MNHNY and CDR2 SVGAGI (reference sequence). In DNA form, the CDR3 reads TGTGCCAGCAGTGAGACGGCTAGCGAATCCTACGAGCAGTACGTC. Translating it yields CASSETASESYEQYV.

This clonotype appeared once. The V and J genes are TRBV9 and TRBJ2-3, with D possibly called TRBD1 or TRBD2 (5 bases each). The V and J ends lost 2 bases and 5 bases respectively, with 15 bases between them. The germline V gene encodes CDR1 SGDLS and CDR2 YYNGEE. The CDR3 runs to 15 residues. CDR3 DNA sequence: TGTGCCAGCAGCGTGCTCGGGGCAATCCTAGATACGCAGTATTTT. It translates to CASSVLGAILDTQYF. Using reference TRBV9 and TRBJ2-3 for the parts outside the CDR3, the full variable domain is DSGVTQTPKHLITATGQRVTLRCSPRSGDLSVYWYQQSLDQGLQFLIQYYNGEERAKGNILERFSAQQFPDLHSELNLSSLELGDSALYFCASSVLGAILDTQYFGPGTRLTVL.

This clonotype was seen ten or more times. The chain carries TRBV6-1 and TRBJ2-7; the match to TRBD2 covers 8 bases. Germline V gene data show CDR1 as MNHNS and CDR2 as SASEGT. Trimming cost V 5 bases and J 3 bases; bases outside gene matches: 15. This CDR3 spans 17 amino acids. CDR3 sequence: CASSPFGGSGAIYEQYF. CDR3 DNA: TGTGCCAGCAGTCCCTTCGGGGGTAGCGGGGCAATCTACGAGCAGTACTTC.

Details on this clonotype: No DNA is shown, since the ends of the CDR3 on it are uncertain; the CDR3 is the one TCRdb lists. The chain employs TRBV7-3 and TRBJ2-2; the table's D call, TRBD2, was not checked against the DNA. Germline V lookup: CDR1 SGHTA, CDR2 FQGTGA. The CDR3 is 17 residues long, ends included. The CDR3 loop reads CASSFLWRTGSTGELFF.

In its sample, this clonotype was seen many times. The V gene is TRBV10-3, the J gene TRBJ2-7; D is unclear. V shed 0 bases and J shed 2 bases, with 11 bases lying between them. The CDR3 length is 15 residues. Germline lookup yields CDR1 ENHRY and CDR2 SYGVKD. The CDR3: CAISESSTVTYEQYF. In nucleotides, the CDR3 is TGTGCCATCAGTGAGTCGAGCACGGTGACCTACGAGCAGTACTTC.

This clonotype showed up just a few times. The CDR3 sequence is CATSRDFGSGQETQYF. In DNA form, the CDR3 reads TGTGCCACCAGCAGAGATTTCGGGTCAGGGCAAGAGACCCAGTACTTC. This sequence joins TRBV15 and TRBJ2-5, with a tentative D call TRBD1 (5 bases). Germline V gene lookup returns CDR1 LNHNV and CDR2 YYDKDF (reference sequence). This CDR3 spans 16 amino acids. Trimming stripped 0 bases from V and 2 bases from J, with 13 bases between.

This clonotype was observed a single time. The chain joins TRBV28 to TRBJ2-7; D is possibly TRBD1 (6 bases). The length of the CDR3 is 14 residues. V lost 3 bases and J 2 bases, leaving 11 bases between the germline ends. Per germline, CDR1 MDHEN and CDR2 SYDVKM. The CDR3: CASSLFGQPYEQYV. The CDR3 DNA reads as TGTGCCAGCAGTTTGTTCGGACAGCCCTACGAGCAGTACGTC.

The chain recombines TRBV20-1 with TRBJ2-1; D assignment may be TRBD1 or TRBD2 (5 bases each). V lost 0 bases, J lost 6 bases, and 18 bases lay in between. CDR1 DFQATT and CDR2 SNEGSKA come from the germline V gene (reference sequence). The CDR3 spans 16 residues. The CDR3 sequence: CSARDLNGALINEQFF. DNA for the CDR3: TGCAGTGCTAGAGATCTAAACGGGGCCCTTATCAATGAGCAGTTCTTC.

The CDR3: CASSPSPGPGPQYF. The CDR3, as DNA: TGTGCCAGCAGCCCCTCGCCGGGGCCCGGGCCCCAGTACTTC. The chain carries TRBV6-5 and TRBJ2-5; D might be TRBD1 or TRBD2, each matching 5 bases. V lost 6 bases to trimming and J lost 9 bases, with 20 bases between them. The germline CDR1 and CDR2 sequences are MNHEY and SVGAGI. CDR3 length: 14 amino acids.

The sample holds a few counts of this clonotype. The CDR3 reads CASSPEFLGTQAFF. As DNA, the CDR3 is TGTGCCAGCAGTCCTGAATTCCTCGGGACCCAAGCTTTCTTT. This chain uses TRBV7-9 with TRBJ1-1; maybe TRBD1 (5 bases). CDR1 and CDR2 from the germline V gene are SEHNR and FQNEAQ (reference sequence). This CDR3 region has 14 residues. Trimming removed 6 bases from V and 9 bases from J, with 20 bases in between.

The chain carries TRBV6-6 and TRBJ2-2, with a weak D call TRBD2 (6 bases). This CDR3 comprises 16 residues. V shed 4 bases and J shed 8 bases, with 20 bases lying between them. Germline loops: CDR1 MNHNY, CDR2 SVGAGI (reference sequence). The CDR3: CASSSLLPGVGGELFF. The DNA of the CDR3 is TGTGCCAGCAGTTCACTTTTGCCGGGGGTTGGGGGGGAGCTGTTTTTT.

CDR3 amino acids: CASSSAGGLLYEQFF. The CDR3 nucleotides are TGTGCCAGCAGTTCCGCGGGGGGGCTGTTATATGAGCAGTTCTTC. The V gene is TRBV12-3 or TRBV12-4, the J gene TRBJ2-1; 9 nucleotides line up with TRBD2. J was trimmed by 8 bases and V by 4 bases; bases with no gene match: 9. The CDR3 has 15 amino acids.

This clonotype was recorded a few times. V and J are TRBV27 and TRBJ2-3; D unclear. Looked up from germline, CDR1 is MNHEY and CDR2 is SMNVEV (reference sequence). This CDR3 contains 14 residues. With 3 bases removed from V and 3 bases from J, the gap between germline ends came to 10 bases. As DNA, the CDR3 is TGTGCCAGCAGTTTTAATGGGGAAACAGATACGCAGTATTTT. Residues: CASSFNGETDTQYF.

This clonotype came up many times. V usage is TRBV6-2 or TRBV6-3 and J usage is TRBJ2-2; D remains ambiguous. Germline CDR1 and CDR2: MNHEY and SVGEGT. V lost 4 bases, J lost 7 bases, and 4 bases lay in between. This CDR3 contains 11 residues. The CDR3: CASSSRGELFF. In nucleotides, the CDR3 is TGTGCCAGCAGTTCCCGCGGGGAGCTGTTTTTT.

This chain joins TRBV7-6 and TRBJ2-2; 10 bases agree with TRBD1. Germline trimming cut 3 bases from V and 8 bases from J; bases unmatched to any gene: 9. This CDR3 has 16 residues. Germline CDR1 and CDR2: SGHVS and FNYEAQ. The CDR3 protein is CASSFPGTGVKGELFF. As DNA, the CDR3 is TGTGCCAGCAGCTTTCCCGGGACAGGGGTGAAAGGGGAGCTGTTTTTT.

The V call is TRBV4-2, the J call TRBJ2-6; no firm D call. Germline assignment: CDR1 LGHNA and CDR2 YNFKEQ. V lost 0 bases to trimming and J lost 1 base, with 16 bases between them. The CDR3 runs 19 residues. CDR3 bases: TGTGCCAGCAGCCAAGATAGGGCCGCCGTCGGGTCTGGGGCCAACGTCCTGACTTTC. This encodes CASSQDRAAVGSGANVLTF.

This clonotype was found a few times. CDR3: CASSPSQAYGYTF. The CDR3 DNA is TGTGCCAGCAGCCCAAGTCAGGCCTATGGCTACACCTTC. The chain employs TRBV25-1 and TRBJ1-2; D remains unclear. Germline CDR1 is MGHDK and CDR2 is SYGVNS. V was pared by 6 bases and J by 4 bases, with 12 bases between. The CDR3 is 13 amino acids.

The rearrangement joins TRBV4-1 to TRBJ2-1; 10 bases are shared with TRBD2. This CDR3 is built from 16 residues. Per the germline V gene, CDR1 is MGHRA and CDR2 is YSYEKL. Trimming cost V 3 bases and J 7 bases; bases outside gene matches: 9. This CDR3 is CASSHGGTSAANEQFF. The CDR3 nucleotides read TGCGCCAGCAGCCACGGCGGGACTAGCGCGGCGAATGAGCAGTTCTTC.

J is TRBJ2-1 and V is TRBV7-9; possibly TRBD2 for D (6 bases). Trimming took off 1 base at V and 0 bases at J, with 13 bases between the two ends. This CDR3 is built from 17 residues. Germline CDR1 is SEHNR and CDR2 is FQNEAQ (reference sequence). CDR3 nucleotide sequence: TGTGCCAGCAGCTTAGGAGGCGGGGCAGTCTCCTACAATGAGCAGTTCTTC. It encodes CASSLGGGAVSYNEQFF.

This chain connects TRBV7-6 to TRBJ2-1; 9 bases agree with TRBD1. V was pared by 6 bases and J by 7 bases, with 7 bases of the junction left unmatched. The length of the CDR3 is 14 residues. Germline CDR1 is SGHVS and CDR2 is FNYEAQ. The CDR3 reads CASRPPGQGNEQFF. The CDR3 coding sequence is TGTGCCAGCAGACCCCCGGGACAGGGAAATGAGCAGTTCTTC. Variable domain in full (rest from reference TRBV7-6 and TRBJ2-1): GAGVSQSPRYKVTKRGQDVALRCDPISGHVSLYWYRQALGQGPEFLTYFNYEAQQDKSGLPNDRFSAERPEGSISTLTIQRTEQRDSAMYRCASRPPGQGNEQFFGPGTRLTVL.

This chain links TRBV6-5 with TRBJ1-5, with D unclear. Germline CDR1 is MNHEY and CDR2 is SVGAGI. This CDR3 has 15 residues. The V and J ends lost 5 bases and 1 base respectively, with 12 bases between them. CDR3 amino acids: CASSPASRSNQPQHF. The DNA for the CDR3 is TGTGCCAGCAGTCCAGCAAGCCGCAGCAATCAGCCCCAGCATTTT.

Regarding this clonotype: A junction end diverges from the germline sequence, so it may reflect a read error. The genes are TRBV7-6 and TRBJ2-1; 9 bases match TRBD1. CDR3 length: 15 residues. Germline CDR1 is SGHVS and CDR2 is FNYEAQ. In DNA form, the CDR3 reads TGTGCTAGCAGTCCTGTCTCCGGGACAGGGCATGAGCAGTTCTTC. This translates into CASSPVSGTGHEQFF.

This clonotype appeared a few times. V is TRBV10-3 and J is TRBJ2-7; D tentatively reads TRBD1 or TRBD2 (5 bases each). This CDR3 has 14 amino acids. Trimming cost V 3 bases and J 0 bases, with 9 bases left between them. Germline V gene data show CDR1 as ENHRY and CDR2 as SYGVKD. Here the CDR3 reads CAISEPGHSYEQYF. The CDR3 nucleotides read TGTGCCATCAGTGAACCGGGGCACTCCTACGAGCAGTACTTC.